This T cell receptor beta chain came from a study of T cells after yellow fever vaccination. Generation of TCR cDNA used 5'RACE template switching (which added a universal primer site and UMIs). TCRdb reanalysed the 5' RACE reads using MiXCR and keeps one entry per CDR3 protein. The data contain under 600,000 distinct CDR3 sequences, 21% of them singletons. As for this clonotype: Its antigen is unknown. Mismatch with germline at one junction end may stem from a read error.

Germline V gene sequence: CDR1 SGHRS, CDR2 YFSETQ. The CDR3 runs to 16 residues. Study outcomes and limitations: A minor fraction of clonotypes spanned both CD4 and CD8 compartments. A weaker but faster secondary response was observed, peaking on day 5 versus 15.

This clonotype was obtained from a man in his late teens or twenties who received the YFV17D yellow fever vaccine. This chain joins TRBV5-1 and TRBJ2-3; 9 bases fit TRBD2. The source was PBMCs, collected around 3 weeks after the first yellow fever vaccination. The CDR3 sequence: CASILFPSGGTDTQYF. The DNA of the CDR3 is TGCGCCAGCATCTTGTTCCCTAGCGGGGGCACAGATACGCAGTATTTT.